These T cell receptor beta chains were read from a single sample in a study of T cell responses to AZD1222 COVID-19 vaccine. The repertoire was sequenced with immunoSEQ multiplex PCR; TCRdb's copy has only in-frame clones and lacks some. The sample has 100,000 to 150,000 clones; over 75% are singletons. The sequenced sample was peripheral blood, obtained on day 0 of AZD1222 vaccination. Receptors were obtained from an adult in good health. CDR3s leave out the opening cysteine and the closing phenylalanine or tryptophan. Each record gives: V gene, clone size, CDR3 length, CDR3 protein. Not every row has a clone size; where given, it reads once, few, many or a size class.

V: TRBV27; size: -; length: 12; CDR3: ASSWTGIAAPLH
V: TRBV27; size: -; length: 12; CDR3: ASSHGTDLGGYT
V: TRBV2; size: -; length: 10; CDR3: ASSEAWGEAF
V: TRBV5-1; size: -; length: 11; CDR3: ASSGLTDFEQY
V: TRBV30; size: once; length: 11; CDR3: AWSPGQSYGYT
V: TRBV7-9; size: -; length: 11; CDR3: ASSQAREDEAF
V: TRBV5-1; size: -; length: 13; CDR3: ASTLEGWATGELF
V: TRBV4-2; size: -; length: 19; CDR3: ASSQTRTDPFPIGSGNTIY
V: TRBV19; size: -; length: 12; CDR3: ASSYLPRSNEQF
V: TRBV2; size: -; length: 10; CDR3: ASSRDGKPQH
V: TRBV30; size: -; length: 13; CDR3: ACDVVGESADTQY
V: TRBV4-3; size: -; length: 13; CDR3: ASSQALIQNEKLF
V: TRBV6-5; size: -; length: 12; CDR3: ASSYTRGDTEAF
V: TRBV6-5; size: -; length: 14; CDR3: ASSYSRLAGAYEQY
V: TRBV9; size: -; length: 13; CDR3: ASSTGGPGTDTQY
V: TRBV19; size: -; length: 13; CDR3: ASSTRGQVGNTQY
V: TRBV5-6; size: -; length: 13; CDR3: ASSLGQGAHYGYT
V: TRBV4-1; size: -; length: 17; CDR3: ASSQRHSGSGWETDTQY
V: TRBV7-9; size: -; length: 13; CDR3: ASSSEARSGNTIY
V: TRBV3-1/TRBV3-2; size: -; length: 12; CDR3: ASSLGHQNTEAF
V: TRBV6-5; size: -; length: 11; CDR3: ASRKRQATEAF
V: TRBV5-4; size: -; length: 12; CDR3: ASSLSGSIYGYT
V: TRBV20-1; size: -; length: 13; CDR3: SANEWPGTQETQY
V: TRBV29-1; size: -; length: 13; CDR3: SVVSPSASYNEQF
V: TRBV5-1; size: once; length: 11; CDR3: ASSLIRVGELF
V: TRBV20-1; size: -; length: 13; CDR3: SATDSGTSYNEQF
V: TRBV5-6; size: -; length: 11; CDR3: ASSLASSYEQY